One sample yielded the 11 T cell receptor beta chains listed below, sequenced in a study of T cell repertoires in cytomegalovirus infection. Which antigens these TCRs recognize remains unknown. TCRdb analysed the reads with MiXCR anew, one entry per CDR3 protein. The sample includes about a million distinct CDR3 sequences, around 32% of them seen just once. The input for sequencing was cultured CD8+ T cells from PBMCs, taken from culture after CMV antigen stimulation. The receptor set was obtained from a human donor in good health (CMV status not recorded). Some clones in this sample may be carry-over from other donors' samples.

This chain uses TRBV27 with TRBJ1-2; a weak D match, TRBD1 (6 bases). CDR1 and CDR2 (germline): MNHEY, SMNVEV (reference sequence). The CDR3 is 12 residues long. V was shortened by 4 bases and J by 6 bases, with 9 bases between the two germline ends. This CDR3 reads CASSSWGHGYTF. CDR3 coding DNA: TGTGCCAGCAGTTCCTGGGGGCATGGCTACACCTTC.

The rearrangement links TRBV6-2 or TRBV6-3 to TRBJ1-6; 7 bases are a match to TRBD1. J was trimmed by 0 bases and V by 0 bases; bases with no gene match: 5. CDR1 and CDR2 (germline): MNHEY, SVGEGT. This CDR3 has 18 amino acids. The CDR3 loop reads CASSYSTDRSSYNSPLHF. The CDR3 DNA reads TGTGCCAGCAGTTACTCTACGGACAGGAGCTCCTATAATTCACCCCTCCACTTT.

The chain joins TRBV7-6 to TRBJ2-3; 7 bases are a match to TRBD2. The junction had 7 bases not matched to a gene; V was cut back by 5 bases and J by 2 bases. The CDR3 length is 15 residues. Germline lookup yields CDR1 SGHVS and CDR2 FNYEAQ. CDR3 in DNA: TGTGCCAGCAGCCGTACTAGCGAGTTCACAGATACGCAGTATTTT. Protein sequence: CASSRTSEFTDTQYF. Supplemented by reference TRBV7-6 and TRBJ2-3, the full variable domain reads GAGVSQSPRYKVTKRGQDVALRCDPISGHVSLYWYRQALGQGPEFLTYFNYEAQQDKSGLPNDRFSAERPEGSISTLTIQRTEQRDSAMYRCASSRTSEFTDTQYFGPGTRLTVL.

This clonotype has only a few counts. The chain couples TRBV27 to TRBJ2-1; perhaps D is TRBD1 or TRBD2 (5 bases each). The V gene's germline CDR1 is MNHEY and CDR2 SMNVEV (reference sequence). CDR3 size: 15 residues. V lost 3 bases and J 6 bases, leaving 15 bases between the germline ends. This chain's CDR3 is CASSFGTQAPNEQFF. The DNA for the CDR3 is TGTGCCAGCAGTTTCGGGACCCAGGCCCCCAATGAGCAGTTCTTC.

There are many counts of this clonotype. The chain recombines TRBV6-6 with TRBJ1-1; 7 bases are a match to TRBD1. The CDR3 contains 13 residues. V lost 2 bases, J lost 7 bases, and 4 bases stayed unmatched. The germline gives CDR1 MNHNY, CDR2 SVGAGI (reference sequence). The CDR3 sequence: CASSYTGTVEAFF. In DNA, the CDR3 is TGTGCCAGCAGTTACACTGGGACAGTTGAAGCTTTCTTT.

The chain carries TRBV18 and TRBJ2-1; D is unresolved. The V end was cut by 6 bases, the J end by 5 bases, with 11 bases between. CDR1 is KGHSH and CDR2 is LQKENI in the germline V gene. The CDR3 is 13 amino acids. In nucleotides, the CDR3 is TGTGCCAGCTCCTCAGGTTATGACAATGAGCAGTTCTTC. Encoded protein: CASSSGYDNEQFF.

This clonotype was seen more than once but under ten times. The chain couples TRBV19 to TRBJ1-2, with D possibly being TRBD1 (6 bases). Trimming took 5 bases from V and 2 from J, leaving 12 bases between them. The CDR3 loop spans 14 amino acids. Germline loops: CDR1 LNHDA, CDR2 SQIVND (reference sequence). The CDR3 sequence is CASSVTGQNYGYTF. Here the CDR3 DNA reads TGTGCCAGTAGTGTTACCGGACAGAACTATGGCTACACCTTC. Full variable domain (outside the CDR3, taken from reference TRBV19 and TRBJ1-2): DGGITQSPKYLFRKEGQNVTLSCEQNLNHDAMYWYRQDPGQGLRLIYYSQIVNDFQKGDIAEGYSVSREKKESFPLTVTSAQKNPTAFYLCASSVTGQNYGYTFGSGTRLTVV.

This clonotype occurred a few times. The chain combines TRBV27 with TRBJ2-1, with D tentatively TRBD2 (6 bases). Looked up from germline, CDR1 is MNHEY and CDR2 is SMNVEV (reference sequence). Trimming removed 7 bases at V and 0 bases at J, with 13 bases between. The CDR3 consists of 15 residues. DNA for the CDR3: TGTGCCAGCATGCTCGGGGGTAGCTCCTACAATGAGCAGTTCTTC. Its translation is CASMLGGSSYNEQFF.

This clonotype was seen a few times. This chain joins TRBV27 and TRBJ2-7; TRBD2 might be the D (5 bases). This CDR3 contains 16 residues. Trimming removed 4 bases from V and 2 bases from J, with 18 bases in between. Germline V gives CDR1 MNHEY, CDR2 SMNVEV (reference sequence). CDR3 coding DNA: TGTGCCAGCAGTTCCGTGGGAGCTACTATTCCCTACGAGCAGTACTTC. This gives the protein CASSSVGATIPYEQYF.

V is TRBV4-2 and J is TRBJ2-1, with D maybe TRBD2 (6 bases). The germline CDR1 and CDR2 sequences are LGHNA and YNFKEQ. V lost 5 bases to trimming and J lost 0 bases, with 14 bases between them. This CDR3 has 16 residues. The CDR3 DNA reads as TGTGCCAGCAGCTTCCGAAGGAGGGGCTCCTACAATGAGCAGTTCTTC. It is translated as CASSFRRRGSYNEQFF.

This clonotype has a handful of counts. V usage is TRBV5-1 and J usage is TRBJ2-7, with 8 bases identical to TRBD2. CDR1 SGHRS and CDR2 YFSETQ come from the germline V gene. The CDR3 has 15 amino acids. V shed 3 bases and J 5 bases; nucleotides not matched to a gene: 10. In nucleotides, the CDR3 is TGCGCCAGCAGCTCGGGGGGGGGGCCTACCCACGAGCAGTACGTC. This encodes CASSSGGGPTHEQYV.